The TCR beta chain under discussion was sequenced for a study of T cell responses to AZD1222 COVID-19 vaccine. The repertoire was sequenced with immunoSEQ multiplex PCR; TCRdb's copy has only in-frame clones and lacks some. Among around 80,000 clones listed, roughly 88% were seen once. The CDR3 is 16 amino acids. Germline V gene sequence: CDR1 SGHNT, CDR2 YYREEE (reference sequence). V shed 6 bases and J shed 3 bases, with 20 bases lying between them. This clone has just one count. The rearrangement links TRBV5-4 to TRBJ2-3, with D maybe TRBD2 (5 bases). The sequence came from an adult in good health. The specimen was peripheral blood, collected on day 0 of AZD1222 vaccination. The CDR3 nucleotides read TGTGCCAGCACCCCGTCTGGGAGACAAGCTACAGATACGCAGTATTTT. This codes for CASTPSGRQATDTQYF.